These T cell receptor beta chains were read from a single sample in a study of T cells in Graves' hyperthyroidism and ophthalmopathy. TCRdb reanalysed the multiplex PCR reads using MiXCR and keeps one entry per CDR3 protein. The sample has about 410,000 distinct CDR3 sequences, under 15% seen once. The sample was blood. The origin of the receptors is a man aged 18 to 29 with Graves' ophthalmopathy. Both conserved end residues are part of each CDR3. The D gene is left open where the match is weak. The size of a clone is reported for some rows only, either as once, few or many, or as a class for expanded clones.

clone size: many; D gene: TRBD2; V gene: TRBV28; J gene: TRBJ2-1; CDR3 DNA: TGTGCCAGCAGTTTCCATCGGACTAGCGGGACTTACAATGAGCAGTTCTTC; CDR3 protein: CASSFHRTSGTYNEQFF
clone size: few; D gene: TRBD2; V gene: TRBV29-1; J gene: TRBJ2-1; CDR3 DNA: TGCAGCGTTGAAAAACTAGCGGGAGAACTCGGTGAGCAGTTCTTC; CDR3 protein: CSVEKLAGELGEQFF
clone size: .; D gene: TRBD1; V gene: TRBV7-9; J gene: TRBJ2-3; CDR3 DNA: TGTGCCAGCAGCTCTGGGACAGGGACTCAGTATTTT; CDR3 protein: CASSSGTGTQYF
clone size: .; D gene: .; V gene: TRBV7-9; J gene: TRBJ2-5; CDR3 DNA: TGTGCCAGCAGCTTTTCCTGGCAGCAAGAGACCCAGTACTTC; CDR3 protein: CASSFSWQQETQYF
clone size: .; D gene: TRBD2; V gene: TRBV30; J gene: TRBJ2-2; CDR3 DNA: TGTGCCTGTAGTTTAGCGGGGGGGCCCTCCGGGGAGCTGTTTTTT; CDR3 protein: CACSLAGGPSGELFF
clone size: many; D gene: .; V gene: TRBV6-5; J gene: TRBJ1-2; CDR3 DNA: TGTGCCAGCAGTTACGGTCTGGGGGGGGGATATGGCTACACCTTC; CDR3 protein: CASSYGLGGGYGYTF
clone size: .; D gene: TRBD1; V gene: TRBV20-1; J gene: TRBJ2-3; CDR3 DNA: TGCAGTGCGGAAATGGACAGGGGCACGCAGTATTTT; CDR3 protein: CSAEMDRGTQYF
clone size: many; D gene: TRBD2; V gene: TRBV6-1; J gene: TRBJ2-5; CDR3 DNA: TGTGCCAGCAGTGGAGGGAAAACTAGCGGGATAGAGACCCAGTACTTC; CDR3 protein: CASSGGKTSGIETQYF
clone size: few; D gene: TRBD2; V gene: TRBV5-1; J gene: TRBJ2-5; CDR3 DNA: TGCGCCAGCAGCTTGGCGCCGACTAGCGAGATCCAAGAGACCCAGTACTTC; CDR3 protein: CASSLAPTSEIQETQYF
clone size: few; D gene: .; V gene: TRBV18; J gene: TRBJ1-1; CDR3 DNA: TGTGCCAGCTCCTCCGAGGGGGGGAGGAACACTGAAGCTTTCTTT; CDR3 protein: CASSSEGGRNTEAFF
clone size: .; D gene: TRBD1; V gene: TRBV29-1; J gene: TRBJ1-1; CDR3 DNA: TGCAGCGTTCAACAGGGGGCCGCTGAAGCTTTCTTT; CDR3 protein: CSVQQGAAEAFF
clone size: many; D gene: TRBD2; V gene: TRBV20-1; J gene: TRBJ2-5; CDR3 DNA: TGCAGTGCTACCGTCCCCGGGACTAGCGGTGAGACCCAGTACTTC; CDR3 protein: CSATVPGTSGETQYF
clone size: many; D gene: .; V gene: TRBV27; J gene: TRBJ2-5; CDR3 DNA: TGTGCCAGCAGTTTCCGGGCTCCTTATCGAGAGACCCAGTACTTC; CDR3 protein: CASSFRAPYRETQYF
clone size: many; D gene: .; V gene: TRBV6-5; J gene: TRBJ2-3; CDR3 DNA: TGTGCCAGCAGTTACCCGGCAGGGGGGACAGATACGCAGTATTTT; CDR3 protein: CASSYPAGGTDTQYF